The next 9 T cell receptor beta chains were all read from a single sample in a study of HIV-infected patients and healthy controls. TCRdb processed the 5' RACE reads anew with MiXCR; each CDR3 protein has one entry. This sample yields under 70,000 distinct CDR3 sequences, of which over 15% are seen a single time; 1.4% to 1.5% belongs to the top ten. The sequenced material came from CD4+ T cells from blood. The receptor source for this set is a human donor in good health.

This clonotype was seen many times. The CDR3 DNA reads as TGCGCCAGCAGCTTGGGCGAGGGATCCGGTGAAGCTTTCTTT. Protein sequence: CASSLGEGSGEAFF. V usage is TRBV5-1 and J usage is TRBJ1-1, with unresolved D. The CDR3 is made up of 14 amino acids. Germline CDR1 and CDR2: SGHRS and YFSETQ. The V gene lost 0 bases and the J gene lost 7 bases, with 13 bases spanning the gap. Looking up the rest from reference TRBV5-1 and TRBJ1-1 gives the full variable domain: KAGVTQTPRYLIKTRGQQVTLSCSPISGHRSVSWYQQTPGQGLQFLFEYFSETQRNKGNFPGRFSGRQFSNSRSEMNVSTLELGDSALYLCASSLGEGSGEAFFGQGTRLTVV.

V usage is TRBV7-2 and J usage is TRBJ2-1; D perhaps matches TRBD1 (6 bases). Between the trimmed V and J ends, which lost 5 bases and 9 bases, there was a span of 11 bases. Germline values: CDR1 SGHTA, CDR2 FQGNSA. The CDR3 runs 12 residues. The CDR3, as DNA: TGTGCCAGCAGCAGGGGGTACGCTGAGCAGTTCTTC. Translating it yields CASSRGYAEQFF.

The V call is TRBV19, the J call TRBJ1-1, with D perhaps matching TRBD1 (6 bases). Germline V gives CDR1 LNHDA, CDR2 SQIVND (reference sequence). Trimming took 4 bases from V and 1 from J, leaving 13 bases between them. The CDR3 length is 15 residues. The chain's CDR3 is CASSKQGWKNTEAFF. CDR3 nucleotide sequence: TGTGCCAGTAGTAAACAGGGTTGGAAGAACACTGAAGCTTTCTTT.

This clonotype was seen at least ten times. J is TRBJ1-2 and V is TRBV6-1; TRBD1 is a possible D gene (5 bases). The CDR3 length is 13 residues. V lost 3 bases and J lost 11, with 16 bases in between. In germline, CDR1 is MNHNS, CDR2 SASEGT. The CDR3 DNA reads as TGTGCCAGCAGTGAGTTGGGACTTCGACTTTACACCTTC. As protein: CASSELGLRLYTF.

The genes are TRBV20-1 and TRBJ2-5; tentatively, D is TRBD1 (5 bases). The length of the CDR3 is 13 residues. Trimming took 3 bases from V and 1 from J, leaving 9 bases between them. The germline V gene encodes CDR1 DFQATT and CDR2 SNEGSKA (reference sequence). CDR3 DNA sequence: TGCAGTGCTAGGGGGCGGACCCAAGAGACCCAGTACTTC. Encoded protein: CSARGRTQETQYF.

This clonotype was observed many times. This rearrangement joins TRBV4-2 to TRBJ2-7; no clear D gene. The CDR3 has 17 residues. Trimming cost V 0 bases and J 2 bases, with 17 bases left between them. CDR1 and CDR2 from the germline V gene are LGHNA and YNFKEQ. The CDR3 here is CASSQELTSASPYEQYF. As DNA, the CDR3 is TGTGCCAGCAGCCAAGAGCTAACGAGCGCATCACCCTACGAGCAGTACTTC.

The V gene is TRBV4-2, the J gene TRBJ1-1; 7 bases fit TRBD1. The germline gives CDR1 LGHNA, CDR2 YNFKEQ. Unmatched junction bases numbered 8, after V lost 1 base and J lost 0 bases. CDR3 size: 17 residues. CDR3 nucleotide sequence: TGTGCCAGCAGCCAAGGGACAGGCGCTTCCATGAACACTGAAGCTTTCTTT. It specifies CASSQGTGASMNTEAFF.

V usage is TRBV4-1 and J usage is TRBJ2-5; weak D call: TRBD2 (5 bases). The CDR3 is 16 residues long. The V end lost 4 bases, the J end lost 5 bases, and 20 bases lay between the germline ends. CDR1 MGHRA and CDR2 YSYEKL come from the germline V gene. This CDR3 reads CASSPLFAPGFETQYF. The CDR3 DNA reads as TGCGCCAGCAGCCCTCTTTTTGCTCCGGGGTTCGAGACCCAGTACTTC.

This clonotype was recorded many times. V gene TRBV7-2 combines with J gene TRBJ2-3; 15 bases match TRBD2. The CDR3 is 16 residues long. From germline, CDR1 is SGHTA and CDR2 FQGNSA. V was pared by 3 bases and J by 10 bases, with 8 bases of the junction left unmatched. The CDR3 sequence: CASSFHSGTSGGSQYF. The CDR3 DNA sequence: TGTGCCAGCAGCTTTCATTCCGGGACTAGCGGGGGGTCGCAGTATTTT.